This TCR beta chain was captured by sequencing in a study of blood T cell repertoires in COVID-19. At the level of the study: Italy, Spain and the United States were the sources of the convalescent and acute COVID-19 samples.

Authors' data handling: Amplifying reference gene primers gave estimates of nucleated cell counts. The protocol was immunoSEQ multiplex PCR, while the TCRdb copy is restricted to in-frame clones and leaves out a portion. The DNA gave D and trimming, while V, J and clone size come from that table. The repertoire includes approximately 150,000 clones, around 81% of them detected once, and over 10% sits in the top ten. The CDR3 consists of 13 residues. The V and J ends lost 11 bases and 6 bases, in that order; junction bases with no gene match: 7. Looked up from germline, CDR1 is SNHLY and CDR2 is FYNNEI.

V usage is TRBV2 and J usage is TRBJ1-6, with 7 nucleotides matching TRBD1. The sample was peripheral blood. The sequence was obtained from a man between 65 and 79 years old who had recovered from COVID-19. CDR3 loop: CAGQGQFNSPLHF. In nucleotides, the CDR3 is TGTGCCGGTCAGGGACAGTTTAATTCACCCCTCCACTTT.